This T cell receptor beta chain came from a study of OX40 agonist ivuxolimab in advanced cancers. About the study: People in dose escalation had one of these cancers: hepatocellular carcinoma, melanoma, renal cell or head and neck cancer.

Worth noting for this clone: No antigen is known for it.

Whole-study findings and limits: In the 0.1-3.0 mg/kg groups, partial responders showed among the lowest expansion. The mean number of expanded clones was higher in CD8+ T cells than in CD4+.

The assay was immunoSEQ multiplex PCR, and TCRdb's table has in-frame clones only and misses some. Among 85,000 to 100,000 clones listed, 90% to 95% were seen once. The CDR3 length is 18 residues. CDR1 is SGHTA, CDR2 FQGTGA, per germline. Germline trimming cut 5 bases from V and 4 bases from J; bases unmatched to any gene: 16. Blood was sampled at baseline, cycle 4 day 1, and cycle 7 day 1. The sample here was CD4+ or CD8+ T cells sorted from blood, taken in a trial of the OX40 agonist ivuxolimab. The chain uses TRBV7-3 and TRBJ2-3; 9 bases agree with TRBD2. The TCR sequence derives from an adult with an advanced solid tumor such as melanoma, head and neck, liver or kidney cancer. The CDR3 DNA follows: TGTGCCAGCAGCGAAGGTAGCGGGAGAGCCCCGGGGTCAGATACGCAGTATTTT. Encoded protein: CASSEGSGRAPGSDTQYF.